This T cell receptor beta chain was identified during a study of post-analysis software for immune sequencing data. Libraries were made from TCR beta cDNA, and they carried unique molecular identifiers. TCRdb re-called the PCR reads through MiXCR, storing one row per CDR3 protein. Of almost 700,000 distinct CDR3 sequences listed, 59% are singletons. Trimming shortened V by 1 base and J by 8 bases, and 4 bases separated the two germline ends. The CDR3 is 11 residues long. From germline, CDR1 is SGHRS and CDR2 YFSETQ. The count of this clonotype is one. Its antigen remains unidentified. Study-level results: Samples made in the same batch grouped tightly together by F measure. Controls significantly exceeded multiple sclerosis patients in normalized Chao1 diversity. Relative to controls, patients had 5 or 6 TRBV segments at higher frequency, with TRBV5-6, TRBV5-1 and TRBV20-1 among these.

The sequencing input was blood. This sequence was found in a girl aged 2 to 9 with multiple sclerosis. The rearrangement uses TRBV5-1 and TRBJ2-1; no firm D call. The CDR3 sequence: CASSLLHEQFF. DNA for the CDR3: TGCGCCAGCAGCTTGCTCCATGAGCAGTTCTTC.